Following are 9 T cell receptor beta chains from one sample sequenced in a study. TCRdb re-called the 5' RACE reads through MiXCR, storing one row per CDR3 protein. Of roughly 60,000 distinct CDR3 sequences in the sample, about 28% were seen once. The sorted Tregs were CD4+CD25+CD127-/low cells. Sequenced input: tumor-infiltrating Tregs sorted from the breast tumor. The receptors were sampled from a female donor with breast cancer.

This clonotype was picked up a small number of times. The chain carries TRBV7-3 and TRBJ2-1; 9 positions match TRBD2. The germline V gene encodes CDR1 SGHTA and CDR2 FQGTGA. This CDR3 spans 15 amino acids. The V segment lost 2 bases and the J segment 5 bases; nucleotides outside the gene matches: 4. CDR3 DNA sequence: TGTGCCAGCAGCTTATGGGCGGGAGGGAACAATGAGCAGTTCTTC. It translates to CASSLWAGGNNEQFF.

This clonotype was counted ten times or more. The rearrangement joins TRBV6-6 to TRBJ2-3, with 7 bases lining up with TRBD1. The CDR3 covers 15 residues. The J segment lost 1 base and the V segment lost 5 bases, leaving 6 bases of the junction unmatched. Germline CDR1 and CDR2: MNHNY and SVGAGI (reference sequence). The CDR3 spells CASSNRQGGTDTQYF. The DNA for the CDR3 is TGTGCCAGCAGTAACCGACAGGGAGGCACAGATACGCAGTATTTT.

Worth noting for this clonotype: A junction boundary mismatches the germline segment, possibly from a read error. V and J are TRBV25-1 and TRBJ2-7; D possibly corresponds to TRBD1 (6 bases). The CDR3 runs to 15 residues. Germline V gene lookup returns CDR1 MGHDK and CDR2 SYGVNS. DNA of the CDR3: TGTGCCGGCAGTATGGATCGGGACAAAGCCTACGAGCAGTACTTC. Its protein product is CAGSMDRDKAYEQYF.

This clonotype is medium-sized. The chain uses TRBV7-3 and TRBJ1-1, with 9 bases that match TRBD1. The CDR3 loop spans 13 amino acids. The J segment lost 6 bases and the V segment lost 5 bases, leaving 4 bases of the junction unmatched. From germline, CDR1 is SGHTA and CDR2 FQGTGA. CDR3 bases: TGTGCCAGCAGCAAAAGACAGGGGGCTGAAGCTTTCTTT. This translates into CASSKRQGAEAFF. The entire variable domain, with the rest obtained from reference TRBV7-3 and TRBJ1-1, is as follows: GAGVSQTPSNKVTEKGKYVELRCDPISGHTALYWYRQSLGQGPEFLIYFQGTGAADDSGLPNDRFFAVRPEGSVSTLKIQRTERGDSAVYLCASSKRQGAEAFFGQGTRLTVV.

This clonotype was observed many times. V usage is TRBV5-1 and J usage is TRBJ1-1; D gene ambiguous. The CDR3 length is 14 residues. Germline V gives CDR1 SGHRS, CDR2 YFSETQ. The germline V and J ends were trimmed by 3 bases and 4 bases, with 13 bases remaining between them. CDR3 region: CASSSSPTVTEAFF. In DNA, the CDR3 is TGCGCCAGCAGCTCATCTCCTACTGTCACTGAAGCTTTCTTT. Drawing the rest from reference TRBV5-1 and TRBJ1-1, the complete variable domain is KAGVTQTPRYLIKTRGQQVTLSCSPISGHRSVSWYQQTPGQGLQFLFEYFSETQRNKGNFPGRFSGRQFSNSRSEMNVSTLELGDSALYLCASSSSPTVTEAFFGQGTRLTVV.

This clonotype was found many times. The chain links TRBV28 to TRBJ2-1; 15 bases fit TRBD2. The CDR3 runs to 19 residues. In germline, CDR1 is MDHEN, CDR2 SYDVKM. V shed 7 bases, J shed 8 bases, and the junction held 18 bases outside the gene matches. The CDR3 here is CASIQAGLAGGGPRYEQFF. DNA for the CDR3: TGTGCCAGCATCCAAGCGGGACTAGCGGGAGGTGGACCGAGGTATGAGCAGTTCTTC.

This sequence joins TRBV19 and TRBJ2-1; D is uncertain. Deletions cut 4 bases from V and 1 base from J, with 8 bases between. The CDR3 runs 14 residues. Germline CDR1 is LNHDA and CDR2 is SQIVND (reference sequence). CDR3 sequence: CASSTPSSYNEQFF. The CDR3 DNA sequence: TGTGCCAGTAGTACTCCTAGTTCCTACAATGAGCAGTTCTTC.

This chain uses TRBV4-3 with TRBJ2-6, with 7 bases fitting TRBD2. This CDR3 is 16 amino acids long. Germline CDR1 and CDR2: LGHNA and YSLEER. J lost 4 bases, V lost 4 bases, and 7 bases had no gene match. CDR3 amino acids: CASSRKRGTGANVLTF. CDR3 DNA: TGCGCCAGCAGCCGAAAGCGGGGTACCGGGGCCAACGTCCTGACTTTC.

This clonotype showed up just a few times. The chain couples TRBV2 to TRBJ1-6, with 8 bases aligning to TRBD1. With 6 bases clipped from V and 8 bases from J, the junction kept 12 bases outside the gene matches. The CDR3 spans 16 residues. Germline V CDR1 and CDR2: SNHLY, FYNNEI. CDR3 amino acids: CASRHGQGGSYSPLHF. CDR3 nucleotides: TGTGCCAGCAGACATGGACAGGGAGGGTCATATTCACCCCTCCACTTT.